The 31 T cell receptor beta chains in this list originate from one sample, sequenced in a study of response to subunit inactivated influenza vaccine. One entry per CDR3 protein, called by TCRdb with MiXCR from the RT-PCR reads. The table lists about 480,000 distinct CDR3 sequences, over 10% of them singletons. Sequencing was performed on PBMCs from blood, taken 35 to 45 days after vaccination. These receptors were obtained from a man aged 50-59 years who received an inactivated influenza vaccine.

For the CDR3, the DNA is TGTGCCAGCAGCGTAGGAGGGACCACTGAAGCTTTCTTT. Translating it yields CASSVGGTTEAFF. The rearrangement uses TRBV9 and TRBJ1-1; a weak D match, TRBD1 (5 bases). This CDR3 has 13 residues. Per the germline V gene, CDR1 is SGDLS and CDR2 is YYNGEE. The ends were cut back, 0 bases at V and 4 bases at J, with 7 bases in the middle.

The chain is built from TRBV12-3 or TRBV12-4 and TRBJ1-5; D may be TRBD1 (6 bases). V was trimmed by 5 bases and J by 8 bases, leaving 16 bases between them. The CDR3 contains 14 residues. The CDR3 reads CASSLGGGSEPQHF. In DNA, the CDR3 is TGTGCCAGCAGTCTGGGGGGGGGCAGCGAGCCCCAGCATTTT.

Only a few counts were recorded for this clonotype. V usage is TRBV5-1 and J usage is TRBJ2-2, with TRBD2 matching over 11 bases. Germline assignment: CDR1 SGHRS and CDR2 YFSETQ. V was clipped by 5 bases and J by 6 bases; unmatched bases: 3. The CDR3 covers 14 residues. This CDR3 is CASRLAGDAGELFF. CDR3 nucleotides: TGCGCCAGCAGACTAGCGGGAGATGCCGGGGAGCTGTTTTTT.

There are many counts of this clonotype. The chain employs TRBV20-1 and TRBJ2-7, with TRBD2 matching 9 bases. CDR3 length: 14 residues. Trimming took 6 bases from V and 5 from J; bases not matched to a gene: 11. Looked up from germline, CDR1 is DFQATT and CDR2 is SNEGSKA (reference sequence). In DNA, the CDR3 is TGCAGTGCCAGGGAGGTAGCGGGAGCACACGAGCAGTACTTC. This translates into CSAREVAGAHEQYF.

This clonotype was found a few times. This chain links TRBV6-6 with TRBJ2-5; either TRBD1 or TRBD2 may supply D (5 bases each). Germline CDR1 reads MNHNY; CDR2 reads SVGAGI (reference sequence). This CDR3 is built from 11 residues. V was cut by 10 bases and J by 5 bases, with 11 bases left in between. The chain's CDR3 is CATGREETQYF. The CDR3 coding sequence is TGTGCCACGGGCAGGGAGGAGACCCAGTACTTC.

V usage is TRBV6-2 or TRBV6-3 and J usage is TRBJ2-3; D uncertain. Germline V gives CDR1 MNHEY, CDR2 SVGEGT. The CDR3 runs 13 residues. V lost 5 bases and J lost 6, with 12 bases in between. The CDR3 DNA reads TGTGCCAGCAGTGCTAGGTTATTTGATACGCAGTATTTT. Translation gives CASSARLFDTQYF.

This clonotype was seen only a few times. The rearrangement uses TRBV5-1 and TRBJ2-2, with 9 bases lining up with TRBD1. J was trimmed by 6 bases and V by 4 bases; bases with no gene match: 10. There are 16 residues in the CDR3. The germline gives CDR1 SGHRS, CDR2 YFSETQ. CDR3 coding DNA: TGCGCCAGCAGCACCTGGGACAGGGTAGTTGCCGGGGAGCTGTTTTTT. It codes for CASSTWDRVVAGELFF.

This clonotype occurred a few times. The genes are TRBV19 and TRBJ2-4; possibly TRBD1 for D (5 bases). V was trimmed by 5 bases and J by 0 bases, leaving 14 bases between them. CDR3 length: 16 amino acids. Germline V gives CDR1 LNHDA, CDR2 SQIVND (reference sequence). In DNA, the CDR3 is TGTGCCAGTAGTCCTAGGACACTCTTAGCCAAAAACATTCAGTACTTC. Translation: CASSPRTLLAKNIQYF.

This clonotype was detected once. The chain recombines TRBV28 with TRBJ2-1; D assignment may be TRBD1 or TRBD2 (5 bases each). V shed 7 bases and J shed 5 bases, with 21 bases lying between them. Germline CDR1 is MDHEN and CDR2 is SYDVKM. This CDR3 has 16 amino acids. CDR3: CASITSSGAGDNEQFF. The CDR3 DNA is TGTGCCAGCATTACCTCCAGTGGGGCCGGGGACAATGAGCAGTTCTTC.

The V and J genes are TRBV3-1 and TRBJ2-3, with 11 bases matching TRBD2. Germline CDR1 reads LGHDT; CDR2 reads YNNKEL (reference sequence). The CDR3 is 16 residues long. The V segment lost 6 bases and the J segment 6 bases; nucleotides outside the gene matches: 11. This CDR3 reads CASSDTSGGLTDTQYF. In DNA, the CDR3 is TGTGCCAGCAGTGATACTAGCGGGGGCCTCACGGATACGCAGTATTTT.

In its sample, this clonotype was seen many times. CDR3 amino acids: CASSRAGGITDTQYF. Written as DNA, the CDR3 is TGTGCCAGCAGTCGGGCGGGGGGGATCACAGATACGCAGTATTTT. The chain carries TRBV6-1 and TRBJ2-3; 9 nucleotides align to TRBD2. V lost 5 bases and J lost 2; bases outside the gene matches: 5. The CDR3 extends over 15 amino acids. Germline assignment: CDR1 MNHNS and CDR2 SASEGT.

The rearrangement uses TRBV4-2 and TRBJ2-5, with D possibly being TRBD1 (5 bases). In germline, CDR1 is LGHNA, CDR2 YNFKEQ. Trimming took 0 bases from V and 4 from J, leaving 12 bases between them. The CDR3 runs to 15 residues. The CDR3 bases are TGTGCCAGCAGCCAAGAAGCCCGGCAGGGAGAGACCCAGTACTTC. Translated, it gives CASSQEARQGETQYF.

The rearrangement uses TRBV12-3 or TRBV12-4 and TRBJ2-5; 9 nucleotides match TRBD1. V lost 6 bases and J lost 5; bases outside the gene matches: 13. The CDR3 has 16 amino acids. The CDR3 DNA is TGTGCCAGCAGCCACGGACAGGGGATTTCAACGGAGACCCAGTACTTC. This encodes CASSHGQGISTETQYF.

This clonotype was picked up a small number of times. This chain connects TRBV4-3 to TRBJ2-3, with D perhaps given as TRBD1 or TRBD2 (5 bases each). From germline, CDR1 is LGHNA and CDR2 YSLEER. The CDR3 is 16 amino acids. V shed 4 bases and J shed 2 bases, with 16 bases lying between them. The CDR3 protein is CASSPATGAHTDTQYF. The CDR3 nucleotides are TGCGCCAGCAGCCCCGCAACCGGGGCGCACACAGATACGCAGTATTTT.

This clonotype was picked up a small number of times. The V and J genes are TRBV28 and TRBJ1-1, with no clear D. Trimming took off 6 bases at V and 0 bases at J, with 11 bases between the two ends. Looked up from germline, CDR1 is MDHEN and CDR2 is SYDVKM. This CDR3 region has 14 residues. The CDR3 protein is CASRPRQLNTEAFF. The CDR3 DNA reads TGTGCCAGCAGGCCCAGACAACTGAACACTGAAGCTTTCTTT.

The chain carries TRBV9 and TRBJ2-4, with D possibly being TRBD1 (5 bases). The V gene's germline CDR1 is SGDLS and CDR2 YYNGEE. The CDR3 totals 14 residues. Trimming cost V 3 bases and J 7 bases, with 14 bases left between them. The CDR3 is CASSGSSGMNIQYF. In DNA form, the CDR3 reads TGTGCCAGCAGCGGGTCCTCAGGGATGAACATTCAGTACTTC.

The chain is built from TRBV7-9 and TRBJ2-5; 12 nucleotides align to TRBD2. Looked up from germline, CDR1 is SEHNR and CDR2 is FQNEAQ (reference sequence). This CDR3 is 16 amino acids long. Trimming removed 2 bases from V and 6 bases from J; junction bases left unmatched: 7. CDR3 amino acids: CASSLRTSGMGKTQYF. The CDR3 DNA follows: TGTGCCAGCAGCTTAAGGACTAGCGGGATGGGAAAGACCCAGTACTTC.

This clonotype has more than one count but fewer than ten. CDR3 sequence: CASLQGTANTGELFF. The CDR3 nucleotides are TGTGCCAGCCTTCAAGGGACAGCGAACACCGGGGAGCTGTTTTTT. V is TRBV7-9 and J is TRBJ2-2; 7 positions agree with TRBD1. After removal of 8 bases from V and 0 bases from J, the junction contained 6 bases not matched to a gene. Germline values: CDR1 SEHNR, CDR2 FQNEAQ (reference sequence). The CDR3 spans 15 residues. The full variable domain, in which reference TRBV7-9 and TRBJ2-2 provide the parts outside the CDR3, is DTGVSQNPRHKITKRGQNVTFRCDPISEHNRLYWYRQTLGQGPEFLTYFQNEAQLEKSRLLSDRFSAERPKGSFSTLEIQRTEQGDSAMYLCASLQGTANTGELFFGEGSRLTVL.

V is TRBV2 and J is TRBJ2-7; D possibly matches TRBD1 or TRBD2 (5 bases each). The germline V gene has CDR1 SNHLY and CDR2 FYNNEI. This CDR3 region has 15 residues. The V gene lost 10 bases and the J gene lost 2 bases, with 21 bases spanning the gap. The CDR3 DNA reads as TGTGCCATCACCTCATTCCGGGACGGTACCTACGAGCAGTACTTC. Its protein product is CAITSFRDGTYEQYF.

The chain couples TRBV5-1 to TRBJ2-7; 11 bases agree with TRBD2. The germline V gene has CDR1 SGHRS and CDR2 YFSETQ. J was trimmed by 5 bases and V by 3 bases; bases with no gene match: 4. The length of the CDR3 is 14 residues. The CDR3 DNA sequence: TGCGCCAGCAGCTATAGCGGGGGGGCCAACGAGCAGTACTTC. Its translation is CASSYSGGANEQYF. The whole variable domain, filled in from reference TRBV5-1 and TRBJ2-7, reads KAGVTQTPRYLIKTRGQQVTLSCSPISGHRSVSWYQQTPGQGLQFLFEYFSETQRNKGNFPGRFSGRQFSNSRSEMNVSTLELGDSALYLCASSYSGGANEQYFGPGTRLTVT.

This clonotype was seen only a few times. The chain couples TRBV6-2 or TRBV6-3 to TRBJ2-7; D not certain. This CDR3 comprises 13 residues. CDR1 and CDR2 from the germline V gene are MNHEY and SVGEGT. The V gene lost 0 bases and the J gene lost 4 bases, with 7 bases spanning the gap. CDR3 region: CASSYSADYEQYF. For the CDR3, the DNA is TGTGCCAGCAGTTACTCGGCGGATTACGAGCAGTACTTC.

The genes are TRBV10-1 and TRBJ2-7, with a possible D match to TRBD2 (6 bases). Looked up from germline, CDR1 is WNHNN and CDR2 is SYGVQD (reference sequence). V dropped 4 bases and J dropped 6 bases, with 13 bases sitting between them. The CDR3 sequence is 13 residues long. The CDR3 protein is CASSVAGSFEQYF. As DNA, the CDR3 is TGCGCCAGCAGTGTGGCGGGGAGCTTCGAGCAGTACTTC.

This clonotype was found a few times. V and J are TRBV20-1 and TRBJ2-3; D is ambiguous. Deletions cut 5 bases from V and 8 bases from J, with 14 bases between. The CDR3 is 12 residues long. The germline V gene encodes CDR1 DFQATT and CDR2 SNEGSKA (reference sequence). For the CDR3, the DNA is TGCAGTGCTTATCAGGCTCTGGCTACGCAGTATTTT. Residues: CSAYQALATQYF.

The chain is built from TRBV29-1 and TRBJ2-3; TRBD1 matches 11 bases. Germline CDR1 and CDR2: SQVTM and ANQGSEA. Losses at the gene ends were 7 bases for V and 1 base for J; bases not matched to a gene: 7. The CDR3 runs to 15 residues. In DNA, the CDR3 is TGCAGCGGACGGGACAGGGGGGCCGGCACAGATACGCAGTATTTT. It encodes CSGRDRGAGTDTQYF.

V gene TRBV20-1 combines with J gene TRBJ2-2, with a tentative D call TRBD2 (7 bases). The V and J ends lost 4 bases and 6 bases respectively, with 12 bases between them. In germline, CDR1 is DFQATT, CDR2 SNEGSKA (reference sequence). The CDR3 is 13 residues long. In DNA, the CDR3 is TGCAGTGCTAATCAAGGGGGGGCCGGGGAGCTGTTTTTT. It is translated as CSANQGGAGELFF.

The rearrangement links TRBV6-1 to TRBJ2-6, with TRBD1 matching 10 bases. The CDR3 is 15 residues long. Per the germline V gene, CDR1 is MNHNS and CDR2 is SASEGT. V lost 7 bases, J lost 3 bases, and 3 bases stayed unmatched. CDR3 DNA sequence: TGTGCCAGCATGACAGGGGGCAGTGGGGCCAACGTCCTGACTTTC. Protein: CASMTGGSGANVLTF.

This clonotype showed up just a few times. The CDR3 here is CASSLGLLGSYTGELFF. CDR3 sequence (DNA): TGTGCCAGCAGTTTGGGCCTCCTGGGAAGTTACACCGGGGAGCTGTTTTTT. The rearrangement joins TRBV12-3 or TRBV12-4 to TRBJ2-2, with D uncertain. Trimming left V 3 bases short and J 3 bases short, with 17 bases between. This CDR3 has 17 amino acids.

V usage is TRBV2 and J usage is TRBJ2-7, with D maybe TRBD1 (5 bases). CDR3 length: 13 amino acids. Germline V gene lookup returns CDR1 SNHLY and CDR2 FYNNEI. V lost 3 bases, J lost 9 bases, and 15 bases lay in between. CDR3 coding DNA: TGTGCCAGCAGTGATAGCCACAGGCAGGTGCAGTACTTC. Its translation: CASSDSHRQVQYF.

This clonotype has only a few counts. V usage is TRBV11-1 and J usage is TRBJ2-1, with 16 bases aligning to TRBD2. CDR1 SGHAT and CDR2 FQDESV come from the germline V gene (reference sequence). The J segment lost 2 bases and the V segment lost 1 base, leaving 11 bases of the junction unmatched. The CDR3 is 21 residues long. CDR3 sequence reads: CASSLGLLGTSGGAAYNEQFF. The CDR3 region has the DNA TGTGCCAGCAGCTTAGGCCTTCTGGGGACTAGCGGGGGGGCCGCCTACAATGAGCAGTTCTTC.

V and J are TRBV7-9 and TRBJ1-1; D might be TRBD1 (6 bases). Germline V gene lookup returns CDR1 SEHNR and CDR2 FQNEAQ (reference sequence). V was pared by 5 bases and J by 3 bases, with 22 bases between. The CDR3 spans 17 residues. The CDR3 DNA follows: TGTGCCAGCAGCCCATACAGGGCCCGGAACGGGGACACTGAAGCTTTCTTT. This encodes CASSPYRARNGDTEAFF.

The chain links TRBV25-1 to TRBJ2-2, with D perhaps matching TRBD1 or TRBD2 (5 bases each). V lost 2 bases and J 4 bases, leaving 14 bases between the germline ends. The CDR3 totals 16 residues. Germline V CDR1 and CDR2: MGHDK, SYGVNS. In nucleotides, the CDR3 is TGTGCCAGCAGTGAAAGTGGGGGATGGGGCACCGGGGAGCTGTTTTTT. This translates into CASSESGGWGTGELFF. Supplemented by reference TRBV25-1 and TRBJ2-2, the full variable domain reads EADIYQTPRYLVIGTGKKITLECSQTMGHDKMYWYQQDPGMELHLIHYSYGVNSTEKGDLSSESTVSRIRTEHFPLTLESARPSHTSQYLCASSESGGWGTGELFFGEGSRLTVL.